These 24 T cell receptor beta chains were sequenced from one sample in a study of response to subunit inactivated influenza vaccine. MiXCR, run by TCRdb on the RT-PCR reads, gives a single entry per CDR3 protein. In the table there are roughly 570,000 distinct CDR3 sequences, approximately 12% of which are singletons. The specimen was PBMCs from blood, collected more than 35 days after vaccination. All receptors derive from a man between 50 and 59 years old who received an inactivated influenza vaccine.

The chain is built from TRBV12-5 and TRBJ2-2; D call uncertain. In germline, CDR1 is LGHNT, CDR2 FRNRAP. The V gene lost 1 base and the J gene lost 3 bases, with 3 bases spanning the gap. This CDR3 has 13 residues. The CDR3 DNA follows: TGTGCTAGTGGTTTGGAACACACCGGGGAGCTGTTTTTT. Residues: CASGLEHTGELFF.

This rearrangement joins TRBV7-9 to TRBJ1-1; no firm D call. The CDR3 sequence is 14 residues long. Germline V gene data show CDR1 as SEHNR and CDR2 as FQNEAQ (reference sequence). V was shortened by 5 bases and J by 4 bases, with 14 bases between the two germline ends. The CDR3 sequence is CASSPLYRTTEAFF. CDR3 nucleotide sequence: TGTGCCAGCAGCCCATTGTATCGGACCACTGAAGCTTTCTTT.

This chain connects TRBV24-1 to TRBJ2-3; TRBD1 matches at 12 bases. This CDR3 region has 18 residues. Unmatched junction bases numbered 4, after V lost 1 base and J lost 0 bases. Germline V lookup: CDR1 KGHDR, CDR2 SFDVKD. CDR3 in amino acids: CATSDFRGQGASTDTQYF. The CDR3 DNA sequence: TGTGCCACCAGTGATTTCCGGGGACAGGGGGCGAGCACAGATACGCAGTATTTT.

This clonotype was seen a handful of times. The chain employs TRBV12-3 or TRBV12-4 and TRBJ1-5, with D possibly being TRBD1 (5 bases). V lost 5 bases and J 1 base, leaving 18 bases between the germline ends. The CDR3 is 17 residues long. The CDR3 protein is CASSPRAGGVSNQPQHF. The CDR3 nucleotides read TGTGCCAGCAGTCCCAGGGCGGGAGGGGTGAGCAATCAGCCCCAGCATTTT.

The rearrangement joins TRBV5-1 to TRBJ2-1; TRBD2 is a possible D gene (6 bases). The germline CDR1 and CDR2 sequences are SGHRS and YFSETQ. The CDR3 sequence is 16 residues long. The germline V and J ends were trimmed by 0 bases and 0 bases, with 10 bases remaining between them. CDR3 nucleotides: TGCGCCAGCAGCTTGGAGGTAGCGGTCTCCTACAATGAGCAGTTCTTC. This codes for CASSLEVAVSYNEQFF.

In this sample, this clonotype turned up a few times. The chain joins TRBV6-2 or TRBV6-3 to TRBJ2-7, with D perhaps TRBD1 or TRBD2 (5 bases each). The CDR3 extends over 15 amino acids. Trimming took off 2 bases at V and 7 bases at J, with 18 bases between the two ends. From germline, CDR1 is MNHEY and CDR2 SVGEGT. CDR3 nucleotides: TGTGCCAGCAGTTACGTCCGGGACGGGCTTAGGGAGCAGTACTTC. Its translation: CASSYVRDGLREQYF.

This clonotype was seen a few times. This chain joins TRBV12-3 or TRBV12-4 and TRBJ2-7, with D possibly matching TRBD2 (5 bases). The CDR3 loop spans 13 amino acids. V was trimmed by 7 bases and J by 5 bases, leaving 15 bases between them. The CDR3 reads CASKDSRVHEQYF. The DNA for the CDR3 is TGTGCCAGCAAGGACTCGAGGGTTCACGAGCAGTACTTC.

The gene calls are TRBV5-5 and TRBJ1-2, with 12 bases lining up with TRBD1. The CDR3 spans 16 residues. The germline gives CDR1 SGHKS, CDR2 YYEKEE (reference sequence). The ends lost 0 bases at V and 4 bases at J; junction bases unmatched: 4. In DNA, the CDR3 is TGTGCCAGCAGCTTGGAGGGACAGGGGGCGTTCTATGGCTACACCTTC. It translates to CASSLEGQGAFYGYTF.

The chain couples TRBV12-3 or TRBV12-4 to TRBJ2-7; the D gene is possibly TRBD2 (5 bases). V lost 3 bases and J lost 5, with 11 bases in between. The CDR3 contains 13 residues. The CDR3, as DNA: TGTGCCAGCAGTTTTTTGGTCGGGGACGAGCAGTACTTC. Amino acids: CASSFLVGDEQYF.

This clonotype was picked up many times. The chain employs TRBV28 and TRBJ2-7; TRBD1 matches at 9 bases. V gave up 6 bases and J gave up 4 bases; unmatched junction bases: 10. The CDR3 length is 15 residues. CDR1 and CDR2 from the germline V gene are MDHEN and SYDVKM. The CDR3 DNA is TGTGCCAGCAGAGCGGCGGGACAGGGAGGGTACGAGCAGTACTTC. It translates to CASRAAGQGGYEQYF.

This clonotype was seen a handful of times. The V and J genes are TRBV7-2 and TRBJ2-3; the D is unclear. CDR3 size: 14 residues. The V end was cut by 5 bases, the J end by 2 bases, with 11 bases between. Per germline, CDR1 SGHTA and CDR2 FQGNSA. CDR3 in amino acids: CASSNNQATDTQYF. CDR3 coding DNA: TGTGCCAGCAGCAACAACCAAGCCACAGATACGCAGTATTTT.

This chain connects TRBV6-2 or TRBV6-3 to TRBJ1-1; D is unresolved. V lost 8 bases, J lost 2 bases, and 6 bases lay in between. The germline V gene encodes CDR1 MNHEY and CDR2 SVGEGT. CDR3 length: 11 amino acids. CDR3 DNA: TGTGCCAGCGGGCGAAACACTGAAGCTTTCTTT. It codes for CASGRNTEAFF.

This sequence joins TRBV11-2 and TRBJ2-7, with 13 bases matching TRBD2. V shed 5 bases, J shed 0 bases, and the junction held 13 bases outside the gene matches. The CDR3 loop spans 19 amino acids. CDR1 and CDR2 (germline): SGHAT, FQNNGV. The CDR3 sequence: CASSVVGLTSGGSSYEQYF. CDR3 in DNA: TGTGCCAGCAGCGTTGTGGGGTTGACTAGCGGGGGGAGCTCCTACGAGCAGTACTTC.

The chain recombines TRBV6-4 with TRBJ2-1; D might be TRBD1 (5 bases). V was cut by 6 bases and J by 6 bases, with 12 bases left in between. Germline CDR1 MRHNA, CDR2 SNTAGT. The CDR3 sequence is 13 residues long. CDR3 nucleotide sequence: TGTGCCAGCAGCGCCCAGGGTATCAATGAGCAGTTCTTC. Translation: CASSAQGINEQFF.

This clonotype has more than one count but fewer than ten. CDR3 bases: TGTGCCAGCAGCTGGGGAGGAGGAGACACAGATACGCAGTATTTT. Residues: CASSWGGGDTDTQYF. The chain uses TRBV7-9 and TRBJ2-3, with D possibly being TRBD2 (6 bases). The germline V gene encodes CDR1 SEHNR and CDR2 FQNEAQ (reference sequence). CDR3 size: 15 residues. The ends were cut back, 4 bases at V and 2 bases at J, with 13 bases in the middle.

This clonotype was recorded a few times. This rearrangement joins TRBV10-3 to TRBJ2-1, with 10 bases identical to TRBD2. Germline V gene lookup returns CDR1 ENHRY and CDR2 SYGVKD. This CDR3 region has 14 residues. V was clipped by 6 bases and J by 7 bases; unmatched bases: 6. CDR3 sequence reads: CAISLAGAGNEQFF. The DNA of the CDR3 is TGTGCCATCAGCCTAGCGGGAGCTGGAAATGAGCAGTTCTTC.

This clonotype occurred a few times. J is TRBJ2-5 and V is TRBV29-1, with D perhaps being TRBD1 or TRBD2 (5 bases each). V was cut by 3 bases and J by 5 bases, with 10 bases left in between. The CDR3 has 12 amino acids. Germline V gene sequence: CDR1 SQVTM, CDR2 ANQGSEA. The CDR3 DNA sequence: TGCAGCGTTGATAGAGGGGTGGAGACCCAGTACTTC. Translating it yields CSVDRGVETQYF. The entire variable domain, with the rest obtained from reference TRBV29-1 and TRBJ2-5, is as follows: SAVISQKPSRDICQRGTSLTIQCQVDSQVTMMFWYRQQPGQSLTLIATANQGSEATYESGFVIDKFPISRPNLTFSTLTVSNMSPEDSSIYLCSVDRGVETQYFGPGTRLLVL.

The chain employs TRBV5-4 and TRBJ2-3; 7 bases match TRBD2. Losses at the gene ends were 4 bases for V and 9 bases for J; bases not matched to a gene: 8. The CDR3 is 13 residues long. Germline assignment: CDR1 SGHNT and CDR2 YYREEE (reference sequence). The CDR3 loop is CASSANWGGTQYF. The CDR3 DNA reads TGTGCCAGCAGCGCTAATTGGGGGGGGACGCAGTATTTT.

This clonotype turned up a few times. The chain carries TRBV7-2 and TRBJ2-3; no definite D call. Trimming removed 10 bases at V and 2 bases at J, with 10 bases between. The CDR3 is made up of 12 amino acids. Germline V gives CDR1 SGHTA, CDR2 FQGNSA. CDR3 region: CATQGYTDTQYF. CDR3 nucleotide sequence: TGTGCCACGCAAGGGTACACAGATACGCAGTATTTT.

The chain couples TRBV7-3 to TRBJ2-6; D unresolved. There are 12 residues in the CDR3. Germline loops: CDR1 SGHTA, CDR2 FQGTGA. Trimming shortened V by 8 bases and J by 4 bases, and 6 bases separated the two germline ends. CDR3 in DNA: TGTGCCAGCCAGGACGGGGCCAACGTCCTGACTTTC. Translation gives CASQDGANVLTF.

This clonotype was observed a handful of times. The chain uses TRBV10-3 and TRBJ2-5; 7 positions match TRBD1. Germline lookup yields CDR1 ENHRY and CDR2 SYGVKD. The trim removed 6 bases at V and 1 base at J, leaving 2 bases unmatched. The CDR3 sequence is 13 residues long. The chain's CDR3 is CAIRPGGQETQYF. The CDR3, as DNA: TGTGCCATCAGGCCAGGGGGCCAAGAGACCCAGTACTTC.

This rearrangement joins TRBV12-3 or TRBV12-4 to TRBJ2-7; TRBD2 aligns across 15 bases. The CDR3 extends over 17 amino acids. V shed 5 bases and J 7 bases; nucleotides not matched to a gene: 12. The CDR3 loop reads CASSPGLAGGPRDEQYF. CDR3 nucleotides: TGTGCCAGCAGTCCTGGACTAGCGGGGGGGCCGCGTGATGAGCAGTACTTC.

The J gene is TRBJ2-7, the V gene TRBV7-2, with 9 positions matching TRBD2. V lost 0 bases, J lost 2 bases, and 5 bases stayed unmatched. CDR3 size: 16 residues. Germline CDR1 and CDR2: SGHTA and FQGNSA. CDR3 residues: CASSLAHSGGTYEQYF. The CDR3 DNA follows: TGTGCCAGCAGCTTAGCCCATAGCGGGGGAACCTACGAGCAGTACTTC.

In its sample, this clonotype was seen a few times. V usage is TRBV5-6 and J usage is TRBJ1-2; D may be TRBD1 (6 bases). Trimming stripped 3 bases from V and 4 bases from J, with 22 bases between. This CDR3 region has 17 residues. CDR1 is SGHDT and CDR2 is YYEEEE in the germline V gene. This CDR3 reads CASSSYLLDRLLYGYTF. Here the CDR3 DNA reads TGTGCCAGCAGCTCCTACTTATTGGACAGACTACTCTATGGCTACACCTTC.